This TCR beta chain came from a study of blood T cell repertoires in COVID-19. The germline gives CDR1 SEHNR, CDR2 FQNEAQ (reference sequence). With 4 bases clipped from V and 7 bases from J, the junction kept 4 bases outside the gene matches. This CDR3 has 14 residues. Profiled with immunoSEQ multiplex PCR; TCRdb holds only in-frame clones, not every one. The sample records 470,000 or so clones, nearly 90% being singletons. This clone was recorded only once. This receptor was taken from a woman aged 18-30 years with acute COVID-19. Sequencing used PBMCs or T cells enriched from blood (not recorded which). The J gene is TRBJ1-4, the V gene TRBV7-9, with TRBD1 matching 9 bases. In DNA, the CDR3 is TGTGCCAGCAGCTCGGGACAGGGTTTTGAAAAACTGTTTTTT. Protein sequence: CASSSGQGFEKLFF. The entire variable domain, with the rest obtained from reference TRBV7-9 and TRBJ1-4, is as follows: DTGVSQNPRHKITKRGQNVTFRCDPISEHNRLYWYRQTLGQGPEFLTYFQNEAQLEKSRLLSDRFSAERPKGSFSTLEIQRTEQGDSAMYLCASSSGQGFEKLFFGSGTQLSVL.